Each of the 17 T cell receptor beta chains below was sequenced from the same sample in a study of T cells in Graves' hyperthyroidism and ophthalmopathy. What was amplified from RNA transcripts were TCR beta CDR3 regions. The TCR CDR3 was amplified in a first-round RT-PCR using the HTBI primer set. One entry per CDR3 protein results from TCRdb running MiXCR on the multiplex PCR reads. The sample holds a few hundred thousand distinct CDR3 sequences, roughly a sixth seen once. The specimen sequenced was blood. Receptors originate from a woman aged 40 to 55 with Graves' ophthalmopathy.

The sample holds many counts of this clonotype. This chain uses TRBV2 with TRBJ2-3; 8 positions match TRBD2. V shed 6 bases, J shed 1 base, and the junction held 6 bases outside the gene matches. Germline CDR1 SNHLY, CDR2 FYNNEI. CDR3 size: 15 residues. The CDR3 DNA reads as TGTGCCAGCAGCGAAAGCGGGGGACGCACAGATACGCAGTATTTT. This gives the protein CASSESGGRTDTQYF.

This clonotype was observed a few times. The chain is built from TRBV28 and TRBJ2-6, with D tentatively TRBD1 (6 bases). Germline assignment: CDR1 MDHEN and CDR2 SYDVKM. V lost 6 bases and J 0 bases, leaving 9 bases between the germline ends. CDR3 length: 15 amino acids. CDR3: CASRTGRSGANVLTF. For the CDR3, the DNA is TGTGCCAGCAGGACAGGACGCTCTGGGGCCAACGTCCTGACTTTC.

The chain is built from TRBV19 and TRBJ1-1; 7 bases map to TRBD1. V was clipped by 5 bases and J by 5 bases; unmatched bases: 8. Per the germline V gene, CDR1 is LNHDA and CDR2 is SQIVND (reference sequence). The CDR3 is made up of 14 amino acids. CDR3 DNA: TGTGCCAGTAGTCGTGACAGGGTTGAGACTGAAGCTTTCTTT. Encoded protein: CASSRDRVETEAFF.

The chain employs TRBV29-1 and TRBJ1-2, with 11 positions matching TRBD1. V gave up 4 bases and J gave up 3 bases; unmatched junction bases: 10. There are 16 residues in the CDR3. The germline CDR1 and CDR2 sequences are SQVTM and ANQGSEA. CDR3: CSVVGTGGWGDYGYTF. The CDR3 DNA is TGCAGCGTTGTAGGGACAGGGGGTTGGGGGGACTATGGCTACACCTTC.

The V and J genes are TRBV11-2 and TRBJ2-7; TRBD2 matches 13 bases. V was clipped by 8 bases and J by 7 bases; unmatched bases: 5. The CDR3 length is 13 residues. Germline CDR1 is SGHAT and CDR2 is FQNNGV. The CDR3 here is CASGLAGVREQYF. CDR3 coding DNA: TGTGCCAGCGGACTAGCGGGAGTCAGGGAGCAGTACTTC.

The rearrangement joins TRBV6-1 to TRBJ1-1; D is unclear. This CDR3 is 14 amino acids long. CDR1 and CDR2 (germline): MNHNS, SASEGT. V was clipped by 3 bases and J by 5 bases, with 13 bases between them. The CDR3 spells CASSEQGRRTEAFF. CDR3 nucleotides: TGTGCCAGCAGTGAGCAAGGGAGGAGAACTGAAGCTTTCTTT.

This clonotype was seen repeatedly, ten times or more. V and J are TRBV12-3 or TRBV12-4 and TRBJ2-2; D not resolved. The CDR3 consists of 14 residues. V lost 5 bases, J lost 4 bases, and 11 bases lay in between. The CDR3 sequence: CASSPTTLTGELFF. In nucleotides, the CDR3 is TGTGCCAGCAGTCCCACGACACTCACCGGGGAGCTGTTTTTT.

This clonotype was counted many times. The gene calls are TRBV5-1 and TRBJ2-3, with 8 bases fitting TRBD2. This CDR3 comprises 15 residues. With 1 base clipped from V and 6 bases from J, the junction kept 7 bases outside the gene matches. Germline CDR1 reads SGHRS; CDR2 reads YFSETQ. CDR3 sequence reads: CASSLLSGSWDTQYF. The CDR3 DNA reads TGCGCCAGCAGCTTGCTGAGCGGGAGTTGGGATACGCAGTATTTT. Supplemented by reference TRBV5-1 and TRBJ2-3, the full variable domain reads KAGVTQTPRYLIKTRGQQVTLSCSPISGHRSVSWYQQTPGQGLQFLFEYFSETQRNKGNFPGRFSGRQFSNSRSEMNVSTLELGDSALYLCASSLLSGSWDTQYFGPGTRLTVL.

This clonotype was detected a few times. Germline and junction disagree at one end, which may indicate a read error. The gene calls are TRBV6-1 and TRBJ2-4, with D perhaps TRBD1 (5 bases). Germline CDR1 is MNHNS and CDR2 is SASEGT. The CDR3 covers 11 residues. The CDR3 sequence: CASRGANTQYF. The DNA of the CDR3 is TGTGCCAGCAGAGGGGCAAACACTCAGTACTTC.

This chain joins TRBV28 and TRBJ2-7; D is possibly TRBD1 (6 bases). Between the trimmed V and J ends, which lost 2 bases and 3 bases, there was a span of 29 bases. Germline CDR1 and CDR2: MDHEN and SYDVKM. The CDR3 runs 20 residues. As DNA, the CDR3 is TGTGCCAGCAGTTTAGTTCGCTCTCCGGGACATCCAATAACGAGCTACGAGCAGTACTTC. Amino acid sequence: CASSLVRSPGHPITSYEQYF.

This CDR3 reads CASSQAGQAVDYGYTF. CDR3 nucleotide sequence: TGCGCCAGCAGCCAAGCCGGACAGGCGGTAGACTATGGCTACACCTTC. This rearrangement joins TRBV4-1 to TRBJ1-2; TRBD1 agrees at 7 bases. V lost 1 base and J lost 3; bases outside the gene matches: 8. Germline CDR1 and CDR2: MGHRA and YSYEKL. The CDR3 covers 16 residues.

This clonotype was detected ten times or more. This chain connects TRBV20-1 to TRBJ1-1, with no clear D. Trimming stripped 1 base from V and 0 bases from J, with 6 bases between. Germline CDR1 is DFQATT and CDR2 is SNEGSKA (reference sequence). This CDR3 contains 13 residues. This CDR3 reads CSARVGVNTEAFF. The CDR3 DNA follows: TGCAGTGCTAGAGTCGGGGTGAACACTGAAGCTTTCTTT.

V usage is TRBV9 and J usage is TRBJ2-7; TRBD1 agrees at 8 bases. The length of the CDR3 is 15 residues. CDR1 and CDR2 (germline): SGDLS, YYNGEE. Losses at the gene ends were 0 bases for V and 6 bases for J; bases not matched to a gene: 8. The CDR3 loop is CASSVGDRGWGEQYF. CDR3 DNA: TGTGCCAGCAGCGTAGGTGACAGGGGTTGGGGCGAGCAGTACTTC.

On this clonotype itself: A much larger clone lies a single base off, so this may be a read error. The rearrangement links TRBV7-9 to TRBJ1-2; perhaps TRBD1 as D (6 bases). CDR1 and CDR2 from the germline V gene are SEHNR and FQNEAQ (reference sequence). The CDR3 contains 14 residues. CDR3: CAGSLGQINYGYTF. Here the CDR3 DNA reads TGTGCCGGCAGCCTCGGACAGATTAACTATGGCTACACCTTC.

This clonotype was detected only a few times. The rearrangement links TRBV6-1 to TRBJ2-5, with 8 bases identical to TRBD1. Germline assignment: CDR1 MNHNS and CDR2 SASEGT. The CDR3 extends over 16 amino acids. V dropped 0 bases and J dropped 2; count of bases not matched to a gene: 5. As DNA, the CDR3 is TGTGCCAGCAGTGAAGCAGACAGGGGCCCGCAAGAGACCCAGTACTTC. It translates to CASSEADRGPQETQYF.

This chain connects TRBV5-1 to TRBJ2-6, with D tentatively TRBD1 (6 bases). CDR3 length: 14 residues. V was shortened by 9 bases and J by 2 bases, with 12 bases between the two germline ends. The germline gives CDR1 SGHRS, CDR2 YFSETQ. The CDR3 protein is CATHRAPGANVLTF. The CDR3 coding sequence is TGCGCCACTCACAGGGCCCCTGGGGCCAACGTCCTGACTTTC. The whole variable domain, filled in from reference TRBV5-1 and TRBJ2-6, reads KAGVTQTPRYLIKTRGQQVTLSCSPISGHRSVSWYQQTPGQGLQFLFEYFSETQRNKGNFPGRFSGRQFSNSRSEMNVSTLELGDSALYLCATHRAPGANVLTFGAGSRLTVL.

The table lists this clonotype with many counts. The gene calls are TRBV20-1 and TRBJ1-2; D gene ambiguous. Between the trimmed V and J ends, which lost 2 bases and 5 bases, there was a span of 12 bases. CDR3 length: 13 amino acids. From germline, CDR1 is DFQATT and CDR2 SNEGSKA (reference sequence). The CDR3 region is CSARIVTSYGYTF. The CDR3 region has the DNA TGCAGTGCTAGAATCGTGACTTCGTATGGCTACACCTTC.